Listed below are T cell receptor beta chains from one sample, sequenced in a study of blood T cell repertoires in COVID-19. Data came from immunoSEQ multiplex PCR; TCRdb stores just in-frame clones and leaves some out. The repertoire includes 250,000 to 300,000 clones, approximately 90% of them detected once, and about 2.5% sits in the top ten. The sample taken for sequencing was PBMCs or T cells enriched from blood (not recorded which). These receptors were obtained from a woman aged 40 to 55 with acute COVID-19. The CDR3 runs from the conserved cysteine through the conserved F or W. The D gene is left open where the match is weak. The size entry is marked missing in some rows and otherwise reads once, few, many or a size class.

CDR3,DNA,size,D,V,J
CASSAPGLIRLF,TGTGCCAGCAGTGCCCCGGGACTGATTCGCCTTTTT,-,-,TRBV12-3/TRBV12-4,TRBJ2-3
CASSLGAGRMNTEAFF,TGTGCCAGCAGTTTAGGGGCGGGAAGGATGAACACTGAAGCTTTCTTT,few,-,TRBV28,TRBJ1-1
CASSYSPRPNTGELFF,TGTGCCAGCAGTTACTCGCCCAGGCCGAACACCGGGGAGCTGTTTTTT,-,-,TRBV6-5,TRBJ2-2
CASSQDLGLGTYEQYF,TGTGCCAGCAGCCAAGATTTAGGCCTCGGGACCTACGAGCAGTACTTC,-,-,TRBV4-2,TRBJ2-7
CASSRSSGGRVYTEAFF,TGCGCCAGCAGCCGAAGCAGTGGGGGCAGGGTTTATACTGAAGCTTTCTTT,-,-,TRBV4-3,TRBJ1-1
CASSGRGVGNQPQHF,TGTGCCAGCAGTGGTCGGGGGGTCGGCAATCAGCCCCAGCATTTT,-,-,TRBV28,TRBJ1-5
CASSFGTENTGELFF,TGTGCCAGCAGCTTTGGGACAGAGAACACCGGGGAGCTGTTTTTT,-,TRBD1,TRBV11-2,TRBJ2-2
CASSQDPGRYGYTF,TGTGCCAGCAGCCAAGATCCTGGCCGCTATGGCTACACCTTC,-,-,TRBV4-2,TRBJ1-2
CASSVVGVGETQYF,TGTGCCAGCAGCGTAGTAGGGGTGGGAGAGACCCAGTACTTC,-,-,TRBV9,TRBJ2-5
CASSYSRTGGYEQYF,TGTGCCAGCAGTTACTCACGGACAGGGGGCTACGAGCAGTACTTC,once,TRBD1,TRBV6-2/TRBV6-3,TRBJ2-7
CSVAPGGETQYF,TGCAGCGTAGCCCCGGGAGGGGAGACCCAGTACTTC,once,TRBD2,TRBV29-1,TRBJ2-5
CASSQGERTEAFF,TGTGCCAGCAGCCAAGGGGAGAGGACTGAAGCTTTCTTT,-,-,TRBV3-1/TRBV3-2,TRBJ1-1
CASRETVYEQYF,TGTGCCAGCAGAGAGACAGTCTACGAGCAGTACTTC,-,-,TRBV2,TRBJ2-7
CASRQQGVSNQPQHF,TGTGCCAGCAGGCAACAGGGTGTCAGCAATCAGCCCCAGCATTTT,few,-,TRBV6-5,TRBJ1-5
CASSAQGIRETQYF,TGTGCCAGCAGCGCACAGGGTATTCGGGAGACCCAGTACTTC,-,-,TRBV21-1,TRBJ2-5
CASSPTGTGGEKLFF,TGTGCCAGTAGTCCCACGGGGACAGGGGGAGAAAAACTGTTTTTT,-,TRBD1,TRBV19,TRBJ1-4
CASSLGEQGFNEKLFF,TGTGCCAGCAGCTTAGGGGAACAGGGATTTAATGAAAAACTGTTTTTT,-,-,TRBV7-8,TRBJ1-4
CAGSSGRAPEQYF,TGTGCCGGATCTAGCGGGAGGGCCCCCGAGCAGTACTTC,-,TRBD2,TRBV30,TRBJ2-7
CASSLVQGSYNEQFF,TGCGCCAGCAGCTTGGTACAGGGCTCCTACAATGAGCAGTTCTTC,-,-,TRBV5-1,TRBJ2-1
CASGLGVAGGKSFYEQYF,TGTGCTAGTGGTTTGGGAGTTGCAGGGGGCAAATCTTTCTACGAGCAGTACTTC,-,TRBD1,TRBV12-5,TRBJ2-7
CASSSTAGRGRYQPQHF,TGTGCCAGCAGTTCCACCGCAGGCAGGGGGAGATATCAGCCCCAGCATTTT,once,TRBD1,TRBV27,TRBJ1-5
CASSLGQGTGYTF,TGTGCCAGCAGCTTGGGACAGGGGACTGGCTACACCTTC,once,TRBD1,TRBV7-8,TRBJ1-2
CASSSQRNSPLHF,TGTGCCAGCAGTTCCCAGCGTAATTCACCCCTCCACTTT,-,-,TRBV6-5,TRBJ1-6
CASSEGQNYGYTF,TGTGCCAGCAGTGAGGGACAGAACTATGGCTACACCTTC,-,TRBD1,TRBV28,TRBJ1-2
CASSLQDRKLFF,TGTGCCAGCAGTTTGCAGGACAGGAAACTGTTTTTT,-,TRBD1,TRBV12-3/TRBV12-4,TRBJ1-4
CASSVHGPPSNYGYTF,TGTGCCAGCAGCGTCCATGGCCCTCCCTCTAACTATGGCTACACCTTC,-,-,TRBV7-9,TRBJ1-2
CASSFTTSLYGYTF,TGTGCCAGCAGCTTCACAACATCGCTCTATGGCTACACCTTC,-,-,TRBV7-9,TRBJ1-2
CASSSLGQGLEKLFF,TGCGCCAGCAGCTCTCTGGGACAGGGTCTAGAAAAACTGTTTTTT,-,TRBD1,TRBV5-1,TRBJ1-4
CASSPLAGGNTGELFF,TGTGCCAGCAGCCCCCTAGCGGGAGGGAACACCGGGGAGCTGTTTTTT,-,TRBD2,TRBV7-6,TRBJ2-2
CASRAGTGGRADTQYF,TGTGCCAGCAGAGCCGGGACAGGGGGCCGGGCAGATACGCAGTATTTT,-,TRBD1,TRBV11-2,TRBJ2-3
CASSPRTGRLGYTF,TGTGCCAGTAGTCCGCGGACAGGGCGCCTTGGCTACACCTTC,-,TRBD1,TRBV19,TRBJ1-2
CASSPDSANYGYTF,TGTGCCAGCAGCCCGGACAGCGCTAACTATGGCTACACCTTC,once,-,TRBV7-2,TRBJ1-2
CASKGLAETTGELFF,TGTGCCAGCAAAGGACTAGCGGAGACGACCGGGGAGCTGTTTTTT,few,TRBD2,TRBV6-5,TRBJ2-2
CASSFTGGPDTQYF,TGTGCCAGCAGCTTCACAGGGGGCCCAGATACGCAGTATTTT,-,TRBD1,TRBV7-2,TRBJ2-3
CASSKMGGDEKLFF,TGTGCCAGCAGCAAGATGGGGGGTGACGAAAAACTGTTTTTT,once,-,TRBV7-2,TRBJ1-4
CASSSSGQGFKNTEAFF,TGTGCCAGCAGCTCGTCGGGACAGGGTTTTAAGAACACTGAAGCTTTCTTT,-,TRBD1,TRBV5-6,TRBJ1-1
CASSQDVGEHLEAFF,TGCGCCAGCAGCCAAGATGTGGGAGAGCATCTTGAAGCTTTCTTT,once,-,TRBV4-1,TRBJ1-1
CASSPWLAVYNEQFF,TGTGCCAGCAGCCCGTGGCTAGCGGTCTACAATGAGCAGTTCTTC,-,TRBD2,TRBV5-6,TRBJ2-1
CASSVVGGQSGELFF,TGTGCCAGCAGCGTAGTTGGGGGCCAGTCCGGGGAGCTGTTTTTT,-,-,TRBV9,TRBJ2-2
CASSDGGSSGEQFF,TGTGCCAGCAGTGACGGAGGTAGCTCTGGTGAGCAGTTCTTC,-,-,TRBV6-4,TRBJ2-1
CSASRWGQVRNEQFF,TGCAGTGCTAGTCGTTGGGGGCAGGTTCGGAATGAGCAGTTCTTC,-,-,TRBV20-1,TRBJ2-1
CASSQQSPGQGSNGYTF,TGTGCCAGCAGCCAGCAGAGCCCGGGACAGGGTTCAAATGGCTACACCTTC,-,TRBD1,TRBV3-1/TRBV3-2,TRBJ1-2
CASSLGRGRNTEAFF,TGTGCCAGCAGCTTGGGGAGGGGACGGAACACTGAAGCTTTCTTT,-,-,TRBV5-6,TRBJ1-1
CASSSERGRTDTQYF,TGTGCCAGCAGCTCTGAGCGGGGCCGCACAGATACGCAGTATTTT,-,TRBD2,TRBV7-9,TRBJ2-3
CASSSGTPTANYGYTF,TGTGCCAGCAGCTCGGGGACACCTACTGCTAACTATGGCTACACCTTC,-,-,TRBV13,TRBJ1-2
CAWSPPGTGYQPQHF,TGTGCCTGGAGTCCTCCCGGGACAGGGTATCAGCCCCAGCATTTT,-,TRBD1,TRBV30,TRBJ1-5
CASSLVGHVGYEQYF,TGCGCCAGCAGCTTGGTTGGACACGTGGGGTACGAGCAGTACTTC,-,-,TRBV5-1,TRBJ2-7
CASSPWVGTNEKLFF,TGTGCCAGCTCACCATGGGTCGGGACTAATGAAAAACTGTTTTTT,once,-,TRBV18,TRBJ1-4
CASSFSDTEAFF,TGTGCCAGCAGCTTTAGCGACACTGAAGCTTTCTTT,once,-,TRBV5-5,TRBJ1-1
CASSLLGAGQPQHF,TGTGCCAGCAGTTTATTGGGGGCGGGTCAGCCCCAGCATTTT,-,-,TRBV27,TRBJ1-5
CSVEGTEEDTQYF,TGCAGCGTTGAAGGGACTGAGGAAGATACGCAGTATTTT,-,-,TRBV29-1,TRBJ2-3
CASSPQLQANTEAFF,TGTGCCAGCTCACCACAACTACAGGCTAACACTGAAGCTTTCTTT,once,-,TRBV18,TRBJ1-1
CASRSGTEAFF,TGTGCCAGCAGAAGCGGAACTGAAGCTTTCTTT,-,-,TRBV28,TRBJ1-1
CASSEDRANYNEQFF,TGTGCCAGCAGCGAGGACAGGGCGAATTACAATGAGCAGTTCTTC,-,TRBD1,TRBV9,TRBJ2-1
CATSRDLAPSNQPQHF,TGTGCCACCAGCAGAGATCTGGCCCCGAGCAATCAGCCCCAGCATTTT,once,-,TRBV15,TRBJ1-5
CASSSRTSGLQETQYF,TGTGCCAGCAGCTCGCGAACTAGCGGGTTACAAGAGACCCAGTACTTC,-,TRBD2,TRBV11-3,TRBJ2-5
CASSRARVAGGTDTQYF,TGTGCCAGCAGCCGAGCTCGGGTAGCGGGAGGCACAGATACGCAGTATTTT,-,TRBD2,TRBV6-6,TRBJ2-3
CASSLVVSARNNEQFF,TGTGCCAGCAGCTTAGTGGTTAGCGCCCGAAACAATGAGCAGTTCTTC,-,-,TRBV7-6,TRBJ2-1